These 6 T cell receptor beta chains originate from one sample sequenced in a study of chemoradiotherapy in HPV16-positive cancers. The protocol was immunoSEQ multiplex PCR, while the TCRdb copy is restricted to in-frame clones and leaves out a portion. This table holds nearly 35,000 clones, 92% found once. Sequenced material: blood, taken from a patient who underwent chemoradiotherapy. These receptors were taken from a human donor with HPV-associated anogenital cancer.

This sequence joins TRBV7-3 and TRBJ1-1; 8 positions match TRBD1. The V and J ends lost 6 bases and 4 bases, in that order; junction bases with no gene match: 10. The CDR3 runs to 15 residues. Germline values: CDR1 SGHTA, CDR2 FQGTGA. The CDR3 here is CASRFAGGAGTEAFF. The DNA for the CDR3 is TGTGCCAGCAGGTTCGCAGGGGGCGCAGGCACTGAAGCTTTCTTT. The variable domain in full, completed from reference TRBV7-3 and TRBJ1-1, reads GAGVSQTPSNKVTEKGKYVELRCDPISGHTALYWYRQSLGQGPEFLIYFQGTGAADDSGLPNDRFFAVRPEGSVSTLKIQRTERGDSAVYLCASRFAGGAGTEAFFGQGTRLTVV.

The gene calls are TRBV10-1 and TRBJ2-2, with TRBD2 as a possible D gene (6 bases). This CDR3 has 17 amino acids. The germline CDR1 and CDR2 sequences are WNHNN and SYGVQD (reference sequence). V lost 6 bases and J 1 base, leaving 18 bases between the germline ends. The CDR3 loop is CASSPRGGRRNTGELFF. Written as DNA, the CDR3 is TGCGCCAGCAGCCCTAGAGGAGGGAGACGGAACACCGGGGAGCTGTTTTTT.

The chain employs TRBV7-9 and TRBJ2-7; 8 nucleotides match TRBD1. The V gene's germline CDR1 is SEHNR and CDR2 FQNEAQ (reference sequence). V lost 5 bases and J lost 1; bases outside the gene matches: 7. CDR3 length: 15 residues. In DNA form, the CDR3 reads TGTGCCAGCAGCCTAACCGGGACAGGATCCTACGAGCAGTACTTC. This encodes CASSLTGTGSYEQYF.

This clone was observed a few times. Here the CDR3 DNA reads TGTGCCAGCTCACCATGGGGGGCCGGTGGCTACACCTTC. Translation: CASSPWGAGGYTF. The chain links TRBV18 to TRBJ1-2; weak D call: TRBD1 (6 bases). This CDR3 is 13 amino acids long. Per germline, CDR1 KGHSH and CDR2 LQKENI. The ends were cut back, 2 bases at V and 7 bases at J, with 11 bases in the middle. Full variable domain (outside the CDR3, taken from reference TRBV18 and TRBJ1-2): NAGVMQNPRHLVRRRGQEARLRCSPMKGHSHVYWYRQLPEEGLKFMVYLQKENIIDESGMPKERFSAEFPKEGPSILRIQQVVRGDSAAYFCASSPWGAGGYTFGSGTRLTVV.

The V and J genes are TRBV7-2 and TRBJ1-2; D uncertain. The CDR3 runs to 15 residues. Germline CDR1 is SGHTA and CDR2 is FQGNSA. V lost 4 bases and J lost 0, with 12 bases in between. The CDR3 region is CASSYPASSNYGYTF. The CDR3 DNA reads as TGTGCCAGCAGCTACCCAGCATCTTCTAACTATGGCTACACCTTC.

This chain links TRBV29-1 with TRBJ1-1; D remains unclear. V lost 4 bases to trimming and J lost 5 bases, with 11 bases between them. CDR1 and CDR2 (germline): SQVTM, ANQGSEA. The CDR3 has 12 residues. CDR3 coding DNA: TGCAGCGTTGGCATCCCCCCAACTGAAGCTTTCTTT. Protein: CSVGIPPTEAFF.